A selection of T cell receptor beta chains follows, all from one sample in a study of post-analysis software for immune sequencing data. TCRdb independently ran MiXCR on the PCR reads; one entry per CDR3 protein. The sample consists of about 760,000 distinct CDR3 sequences, around 27% of them appearing once. Sequenced: blood. The receptors shown here come from a girl between 5 and 17 years old with multiple sclerosis. CDR3s include the opening cysteine and the closing phenylalanine or tryptophan. D genes are given only for firm matches. Expanded clones get a size class; other rows say once, few or many, or leave the size out.

v_gene,j_gene,abundance,d_gene,CDR3nt,CDR3aa
TRBV18,TRBJ2-5,few,.,TGTGCCAGCTCACCCGTGGGGTTGGAGACCCAGTACTTC,CASSPVGLETQYF
TRBV20-1,TRBJ1-2,few,.,TGCAGTGCAATAGAGAGGGTCCCAATCTATGGCTACACCTTC,CSAIERVPIYGYTF
TRBV29-1,TRBJ1-2,.,.,TGCAGCGTTGGGGCGGTTGGGGACTATGGCTACACCTTC,CSVGAVGDYGYTF
TRBV20-1,TRBJ2-7,many,TRBD2,TGCAGTGCTTACCTGACTAGCGGGACCTCCTACGAGCAGTACTTC,CSAYLTSGTSYEQYF
TRBV7-9,TRBJ2-1,few,.,TGTGCCAGCAGCTCCATGGTAGTGGAGAGTGAGCAGTTCTTC,CASSSMVVESEQFF
TRBV2,TRBJ1-6,few,.,TGTGCCAGCAGTGAAGCGTTGGGGGCTAGTTCACCCCTCCACTTT,CASSEALGASSPLHF
TRBV27,TRBJ1-1,.,.,TGTGCCAGCAGTCCCGGGGCAGTCAGCCACCTTATGGGGACTGAAGCTTTCTTT,CASSPGAVSHLMGTEAFF
TRBV6-5,TRBJ2-7,few,TRBD2,TGTGCCAGCAGTTCCACTAGCGGGAGAGTCAACGAGCAGTACTTC,CASSSTSGRVNEQYF
TRBV6-2/TRBV6-3,TRBJ2-1,.,TRBD1,TGTGCCAGCAGTTCCCAGTTCGACAGGGGGCGTTCAAAGTTCTTC,CASSSQFDRGRSKFF
TRBV27,TRBJ2-4,many,TRBD1,TGTGCCAGCAGTTTCGACAGGGCCGGAAACATTCAGTACTTC,CASSFDRAGNIQYF
TRBV11-2,TRBJ1-5,.,.,TGTGCCAGCAGCTTTTCGTCTGAACCCCAGCATTTT,CASSFSSEPQHF
TRBV6-1,TRBJ2-1,few,.,TGTGCCAGCAGTGAAGTCCAGGGAACTGAGCAGTTCTTC,CASSEVQGTEQFF
TRBV6-2/TRBV6-3,TRBJ2-1,few,.,TGTGCCAGCACCCTGAAGCCATTAGCGGAGGGATCCTACAATGAGCAGTTCTTC,CASTLKPLAEGSYNEQFF
TRBV20-1,TRBJ2-1,.,.,TGCAGTGCTAGAAGTATGCCCGGGACTGGCACCTACAATGAGCAGTTCTTC,CSARSMPGTGTYNEQFF
TRBV5-1,TRBJ2-7,.,TRBD1,TGCGCCAGCATAGACAGGGGTAGTAACTACGAGCAGTACTTC,CASIDRGSNYEQYF
TRBV6-2/TRBV6-3,TRBJ2-7,.,.,TGTGCCAGCCAAACCTGGCAGAACTACGAGCAGTACTTC,CASQTWQNYEQYF
TRBV10-3,TRBJ2-3,.,.,TGTGCCTCCAGGTTTTCCAGGGGGGCCCCCACAGATACGCAGTATTTT,CASRFSRGAPTDTQYF
TRBV7-9,TRBJ2-7,.,.,TGTGCCAGCAGCGCCCAAGCCAGGGCGTGGGGTTACGAGCAGTACTTC,CASSAQARAWGYEQYF
TRBV10-3,TRBJ2-5,.,TRBD1,TGTGCCATCAGTGCACAGACAGGGGCCTACGTGGTGCAGTACTTC,CAISAQTGAYVVQYF
TRBV28,TRBJ2-1,.,.,TGTGCCAGCAGTTTATTACCGCTTATGGTGAATGAGCAGTTCTTC,CASSLLPLMVNEQFF
TRBV7-6,TRBJ2-1,.,.,TGTGCCAGCAGCTTAGGATATTGGGAGGAAGGCTACAATGAGCAGTTCTTC,CASSLGYWEEGYNEQFF
TRBV20-1,TRBJ1-6,.,.,TGCAGTGCTAGAGATTCAACTACCAGGGGTGATTCACCCCGCCACTTT,CSARDSTTRGDSPRHF
TRBV7-2,TRBJ2-7,many,TRBD1,TGTGCCAGCAGTCTCGGGACAGGGGGTAGGTACGAGCAGTACTTC,CASSLGTGGRYEQYF
TRBV12-3/TRBV12-4,TRBJ2-1,.,TRBD2,TGTGCCAGCAGTTTCATGGGGGAGGGCCGAGGCAATGAGCAGTTCTTC,CASSFMGEGRGNEQFF
TRBV24-1,TRBJ2-5,.,TRBD2,TGTGCCACCAGTGATTTCAGGCGGGGGAGATTCTACAATGAGCAGTACTTC,CATSDFRRGRFYNEQYF
TRBV27,TRBJ1-2,few,TRBD1,TGCGCCAGCGCCGGGACAGGGTGGAACTATGGCTACACCTTC,CASAGTGWNYGYTF
TRBV15,TRBJ2-5,.,TRBD2,TGTGCCACCAGCAGAGATGGGGGGGTTGAAGAGACCCAGTACTTC,CATSRDGGVEETQYF
TRBV4-3,TRBJ2-5,few,.,TGCGCCAGCAGCCAAGATCGGGCACGTGGGGAGACCCAGTACTTC,CASSQDRARGETQYF
TRBV4-1,TRBJ2-5,.,.,TGCGCCAGCAGCCAACCGGGGGATGAGACCCAGTACTTC,CASSQPGDETQYF
TRBV5-1,TRBJ1-2,many,.,TGCGCCAGCAGCCCTGATCAAGCTAACTATGGCTACACCTTC,CASSPDQANYGYTF
TRBV7-2,TRBJ2-1,.,.,TGTGCCAGCAGCTTAGTAGGGCGAGACCCCTACGAGCAGTTCTTC,CASSLVGRDPYEQFF
TRBV20-1,TRBJ2-5,.,.,TGCAGTGCTAGACCTCACGGGGGGCCGGGTGAGCAGTACTTC,CSARPHGGPGEQYF
TRBV28,TRBJ2-1,.,.,TGTGCCAACAAAGACAGGAACAATGAGCAGTTCTTC,CANKDRNNEQFF
TRBV2,TRBJ2-4,many,.,TGTGCCAGCAGTGACAGGGCCAAAAACATTCAGTACTTC,CASSDRAKNIQYF
TRBV29-1,TRBJ2-7,many,.,TGCAGCATTAGGTCTTCGGGGGACGAGCAGTACTTC,CSIRSSGDEQYF
TRBV20-1,TRBJ2-7,few,TRBD2,TGCAGTGCTAGGCCCGGACTAGCGGGAGAATACGAGCAGTACTTC,CSARPGLAGEYEQYF
TRBV18,TRBJ1-1,.,.,TGTGCCAGCTCAACTCAAAAGTTTTCGGCTTTCTTT,CASSTQKFSAFF
TRBV12-3/TRBV12-4,TRBJ2-7,few,.,TGTGCCAGCAGCATTGGAGGGGGGGCAAAGTACGAGCAGTACTTC,CASSIGGGAKYEQYF
TRBV7-2,TRBJ2-5,few,.,TGTGCCAGCAGCTTAGCCCCTAGTCCGGAGACCCAGTACTTC,CASSLAPSPETQYF
TRBV12-3/TRBV12-4,TRBJ1-5,few,.,TGTGCCAGCAGTCCCGGGGACCGGGTGGAGCAGCCCCAGCATTTT,CASSPGDRVEQPQHF
TRBV4-3,TRBJ2-7,.,TRBD2,TGCGCCAGCAGCCAAGAGGGCAGGGAGGGATACGAGCAGTACTTC,CASSQEGREGYEQYF
TRBV10-3,TRBJ2-5,once,.,TGTGCCATCGCTAAAGACAGCCAAGAGACCCAGTACTTC,CAIAKDSQETQYF
TRBV6-6,TRBJ2-7,.,TRBD2,TGTGCCAGCAGTTACACCGGGACTAGCGGGAGGGCCTACGAGCAGTACTTC,CASSYTGTSGRAYEQYF
TRBV11-2,TRBJ2-1,.,TRBD1,TGTGCCAGCAGCTGGACAGGGGGCGCGAACGAGCAGTTCTTC,CASSWTGGANEQFF
TRBV4-1,TRBJ2-7,.,.,TGCGCCAGCAGCCAGATGACCGGCCCCTACGAGCAGTACTTC,CASSQMTGPYEQYF
TRBV7-2,TRBJ2-7,.,TRBD1,TGTGCCAGCAGATCCCCGGACAGGGTGGCGGACGAGCAGTACTTC,CASRSPDRVADEQYF
TRBV10-3,TRBJ1-5,.,.,TGTGCCACCCAAATTGGCAGGGCTCAGCCCCAGCATTTT,CATQIGRAQPQHF
TRBV24-1,TRBJ2-7,many,.,TGTGCCACCAGTGATGATACAGGAGCTACCTACGAGCAGTACTTC,CATSDDTGATYEQYF
TRBV28,TRBJ1-1,.,TRBD1,TGTGCCAGCAGTGGACAGGGACAGGGAAAACCAATGAACACTGAAGCTTTCTTT,CASSGQGQGKPMNTEAFF
TRBV6-5,TRBJ1-1,few,.,TGTGCCAGCAGTTACTCGACGGCCATCATGAACACTGAAGCTTTCTTT,CASSYSTAIMNTEAFF